This T cell receptor beta chain originates from a study of shared clonotypes between healthy human individuals. Overall study results and limits: Donors were few, which limited the genetic and exposure-history diversity represented. Researchers sampled blood only, noting tissue repertoires likely differ.

This CDR3 is built from 16 residues. In germline, CDR1 is GTSNPN, CDR2 SVGIG (reference sequence). V lost 0 bases and J lost 2, with 15 bases in between. In this sample, this clone turned up many times. As yet, its antigen is unknown. Using immunoSEQ multiplex PCR, the repertoire was profiled, and TCRdb retains in-frame clones only, with some absent. Among about 600,000 clones listed, roughly 72% were seen once. Each unsorted sample relied on roughly 90 million PBMCs as its source of genomic DNA. The TCR was taken from a woman in her 40s in good health. Some clones in this sample may be carry-over from other donors' samples. What was sequenced was PBMCs. V usage is TRBV30 and J usage is TRBJ2-3, with a weak D call TRBD1 (5 bases). In DNA form, the CDR3 reads TGTGCCTGGAGTGTAGGGGTAAACGGGCACACAGATACGCAGTATTTT. Translation gives CAWSVGVNGHTDTQYF.